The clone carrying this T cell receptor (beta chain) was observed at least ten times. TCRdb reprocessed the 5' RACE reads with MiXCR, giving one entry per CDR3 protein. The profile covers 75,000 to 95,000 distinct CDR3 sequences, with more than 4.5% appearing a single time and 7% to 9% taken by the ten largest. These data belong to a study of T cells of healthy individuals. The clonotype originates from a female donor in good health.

CDR3 residues: CASSLAVTYEQYF. The CDR3 nucleotides are TGTGCCAGCAGTCTAGCGGTTACCTACGAGCAGTACTTC. The chain couples TRBV6-5 to TRBJ2-7, with TRBD2 identical over 7 bases. Unmatched junction bases numbered 3, after V lost 5 bases and J lost 2 bases. CDR1 is MNHEY, CDR2 SVGAGI, per germline. The CDR3 is made up of 13 amino acids.